A single TCR beta chain is shown here with its context. Germline V lookup: CDR1 SEHNR, CDR2 FQNEAQ (reference sequence). The length of the CDR3 is 13 residues. J was trimmed by 6 bases and V by 5 bases; bases with no gene match: 5. Profiled with immunoSEQ multiplex PCR; TCRdb holds only in-frame clones, not every one. The sample includes 150,000 to 200,000 clones, about 89% of them seen just once. The source of the sample is a study of cytomegalovirus exposure and HLA in healthy donors. The chain joins TRBV7-9 to TRBJ2-7, with 9 bases matching TRBD1. The origin of this receptor is a man aged 30-40 years in good health and CMV-seropositive. Input material: PBMCs. The CDR3 nucleotides read TGTGCCAGCAGCCGGGACAGGGTGGGCGAGCAGTACTTC. It is translated as CASSRDRVGEQYF.